This TCR beta chain was captured by sequencing in a study of T-cell memory formation after mild COVID-19. Study-wide background: Clustering of TCRs was largely donor specific.

CDR1 is SGDLS, CDR2 YYNGEE, per germline. With 4 bases clipped from V and 2 bases from J, the junction kept 6 bases outside the gene matches. The CDR3 sequence is 17 residues long. TCRdb recomputed calls from the 5' RACE reads with MiXCR, one row per CDR3 protein. The sample has over 130,000 distinct CDR3 sequences; 14% are singletons. Ten or more counts support this clonotype. The chain combines TRBV9 with TRBJ2-1; 13 bases fit TRBD2. The sample consisted of PBMCs or a T cell subset sorted from them (not recorded which). The receptor comes from an adult woman who had mild COVID-19 (a few samples of this study predate the infection). Cell type and time point are not known. CDR3 bases: TGTGCCAGCAGCTACACCGGACTAGCGGGAGCCTACAATGAGCAGTTCTTC. This gives the protein CASSYTGLAGAYNEQFF.